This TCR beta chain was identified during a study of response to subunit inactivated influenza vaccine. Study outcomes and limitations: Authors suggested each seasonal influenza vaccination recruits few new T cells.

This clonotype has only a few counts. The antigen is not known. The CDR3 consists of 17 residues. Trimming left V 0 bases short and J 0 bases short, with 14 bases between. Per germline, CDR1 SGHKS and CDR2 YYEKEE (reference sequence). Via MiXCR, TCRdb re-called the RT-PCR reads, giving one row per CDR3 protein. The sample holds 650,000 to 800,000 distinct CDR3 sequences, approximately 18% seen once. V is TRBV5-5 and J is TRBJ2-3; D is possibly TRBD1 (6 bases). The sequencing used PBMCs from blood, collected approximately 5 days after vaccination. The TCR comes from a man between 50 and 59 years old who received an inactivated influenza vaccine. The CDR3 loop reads CASSLGTDLRSTDTQYF. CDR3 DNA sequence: TGTGCCAGCAGCTTGGGGACAGACCTTCGAAGCACAGATACGCAGTATTTT.